This is a list of T cell receptor beta chains from one sample in a study of shared clonotypes between healthy human individuals. Data came from immunoSEQ multiplex PCR; TCRdb stores just in-frame clones and leaves some out. The repertoire holds around 480,000 clones, 75% to 80% seen once, with under 15% in the top ten. The specimen was PBMCs. The receptors come from a woman between 40 and 55 years old in good health. Some clones in this sample may be carry-over from other donors' samples. Each CDR3 is given with its conserved first and last residue. A D gene is named only where the DNA matches it firmly. The size of a clone is reported for some rows only, either as once, few or many, or as a class for expanded clones.

>-|TRBJ2-2|-|TRBV7-2
TGTGCCAGCAGCTTAATGTCCGGGACCACCGGGGAGCTGTTTTTT
CASSLMSGTTGELFF
>-|TRBJ2-5|-|TRBV5-4
TGTGCCAGCAGCTTTTGGGGGCGGGCGTACCAAGAGACCCAGTACTTC
CASSFWGRAYQETQYF
>-|TRBJ2-3|-|TRBV14
TGTGCCAGCAGCCGTGCTAGGAGCACAGATACGCAGTATTTT
CASSRARSTDTQYF
>-|TRBJ1-5|-|TRBV21-1
TGTGCCAGCAGCGGACGTCTGCCATCCCAGCATTTT
CASSGRLPSQHF
>-|TRBJ2-7|-|TRBV7-8
TGTGCCAGCAGCCTACAGGAGCTCGGGATCGAGCAGTACTTC
CASSLQELGIEQYF
>TRBD2|TRBJ2-2|-|TRBV29-1
TGCAGCGCCAGGACTAGCGGTAACACCGGGGAGCTGTTTTTT
CSARTSGNTGELFF
>-|TRBJ2-5|-|TRBV7-6
TGTGCCAGCAGCTTAGAGGTTCCGGGGGCTGGGGAGACCCAGTACTTC
CASSLEVPGAGETQYF
>-|TRBJ2-5|-|TRBV6-1
TGTGCCAGCAGTGACAGGGCCCTTGCGCAAGAGACCCAGTACTTC
CASSDRALAQETQYF
>TRBD1|TRBJ1-1|-|TRBV19
TGTGCCAGTGGGGACAGGGAAGTTGAAGCTTTCTTT
CASGDREVEAFF
>-|TRBJ2-2|-|TRBV5-6
TGTGCCAGCAGCTTGGCCCCGCGGGGCGGACCGGAGCTGTTTTTT
CASSLAPRGGPELFF
>-|TRBJ1-1|-|TRBV7-9
TGTGCCAGCAGACTGACAGGTAACACTGAAGCTTTCTTT
CASRLTGNTEAFF
>-|TRBJ2-7|-|TRBV11-2
TGTGCCAGCAGAACATTGGGGTCGGGTAAGCGATACGAGCAGTACTTC
CASRTLGSGKRYEQYF
>-|TRBJ1-2|-|TRBV29-1
TGCAGCGTTGGGGCGGGGGCTTCTGGTGGCTACACCTTC
CSVGAGASGGYTF
>TRBD2|TRBJ2-4|-|TRBV7-6
TGTGCCAGCAGCTTAGAGGTTCGCGGGAGAAACATTCAGTACTTC
CASSLEVRGRNIQYF
>-|TRBJ2-1|once|TRBV9
TGTGCCAGCAGCCCAAGAGGGGCGGACAATGAGCAGTTCTTC
CASSPRGADNEQFF
>TRBD1|TRBJ1-1|-|TRBV27
TGTGCCAGCAGTCCCGACAGGGGGAGGGTGATGGACACTGAAGCTTTCTTT
CASSPDRGRVMDTEAFF
>TRBD2|TRBJ2-5|-|TRBV2
TGTGCCACCGCGGGGGGGAGGTACTTCCAAGAGACCCAGTACTTC
CATAGGRYFQETQYF
>-|TRBJ2-5|few|TRBV6-1
TGTGCCAGCAGTGGGCCAGGGGCATGGGAGACCCAGTACTTC
CASSGPGAWETQYF
>-|TRBJ2-7|-|TRBV4-1
TGCGCCAGCAGGTTCCAGGTTGGGCCCCCCTACGAGCAGTACTTC
CASRFQVGPPYEQYF
>TRBD2|TRBJ2-7|-|TRBV5-1
TGCGCCAGCAGCCCACGGACTAGCGGGAACACCTACGAGCAGTACTTC
CASSPRTSGNTYEQYF
>-|TRBJ2-3|once|TRBV11-2
TGTGCCAGCAGCTTAGGCGGCGCCCCCACAGATACGCAGTATTTT
CASSLGGAPTDTQYF
>-|TRBJ2-1|-|TRBV4-1
TGCGCCAGCAGCCAGGATAGCGTCGCTGAGCAGTTCTTC
CASSQDSVAEQFF
>TRBD2|TRBJ2-5|-|TRBV11-2
TGTGCCAGCAGACCGCGACTAGCGGGATTAGAGACCCAGTACTTC
CASRPRLAGLETQYF
>-|TRBJ2-3|-|TRBV4-2
TGTGCCAGCAGCCAAGATAAGGGCACAGATACGCAGTATTTT
CASSQDKGTDTQYF
>-|TRBJ1-5|-|TRBV7-8
TGTGCCAGCAGCTTAGTAGGGAATCAGCCCCAGCATTTT
CASSLVGNQPQHF
>TRBD2|TRBJ2-5|-|TRBV5-4
TGTGCCAGCAGCTTATCCGGGACTACGGAGACCCAGTACTTC
CASSLSGTTETQYF
>-|TRBJ2-6|-|TRBV4-1
TGCGCCAGCAGTAACTCAGGGGTCTCTGGGGCCAACGTCCTGACTTTC
CASSNSGVSGANVLTF
>-|TRBJ1-1|few|TRBV7-9
TGTGCCAGCAGTCGAACAGAGGGCACTGAAGCTTTCTTT
CASSRTEGTEAFF
>-|TRBJ2-7|-|TRBV15
TGTGCCACCAGCAGAGATATTCTTTCCTACGAGCAGTACTTC
CATSRDILSYEQYF
>-|TRBJ2-2|-|TRBV5-4
TGTGCCAGCACTCTGAGCTTCGGTTCGAACACCGGGGAGCTGTTTTTT
CASTLSFGSNTGELFF
>TRBD1|TRBJ2-3|-|TRBV11-2
TGTGCCAGCTCCCCCGGGACAGGGGGCACAGATACGCAGTATTTT
CASSPGTGGTDTQYF
>TRBD2|TRBJ2-1|-|TRBV19
TGTGCCAGTAGGGAGGGACTAGCGGGAGTGGAGCAGTTCTTC
CASREGLAGVEQFF
>-|TRBJ1-2|-|TRBV7-2
TGTGCCAGCAGCTTAGCTGGGGCAGGCCCCTTAGGTGGCTACACCTTC
CASSLAGAGPLGGYTF
>TRBD2|TRBJ2-5|-|TRBV7-8
TGTGCCAGCAGCTTAGGTAGCGGGCGGAGGGTTACGGGAGAGACCCAGTACTTC
CASSLGSGRRVTGETQYF
>-|TRBJ1-5|-|TRBV9
TGTGCCAGCAGCGTATCAGGGGGCAATCAGCCCCAGCATTTT
CASSVSGGNQPQHF
>TRBD2|TRBJ2-5|-|TRBV7-2
TGTGCCAGCAGCTACCGGACTAGCGGAAACCAAGAGACCCAGTACTTC
CASSYRTSGNQETQYF
>TRBD1|TRBJ2-2|-|TRBV7-6
TGTGCCAGCAGCAAACAGGGGTCCGGGGAGCTGTTTTTT
CASSKQGSGELFF
>-|TRBJ2-7|-|TRBV2
TGTGCCAGCAGTGCCCTCGGCGGGCCCTACGAGCAGTACTTC
CASSALGGPYEQYF
>-|TRBJ2-7|-|TRBV7-2
TGTGCCAGCAGCGGGACCGGAGGGACCTACGAGCAGTACTTC
CASSGTGGTYEQYF
>-|TRBJ1-4|-|TRBV7-8
TGTGCCAGCAGCTTAGCGTTAGGGGGAGGCAATGAAAAACTGTTTTTT
CASSLALGGGNEKLFF
>TRBD2|TRBJ2-2|once|TRBV19
TGTGCCAGTAGTATTTCGACTAGCAGCACCGGGGAGCTGTTTTTT
CASSISTSSTGELFF
>-|TRBJ1-2|-|TRBV6-1
TGTGCCAGCAGTGGACATTACGAGGGCTACACCTTC
CASSGHYEGYTF